The entry below gives a single T cell receptor beta chain sequence along with its context. This sample is drawn from a study of blood T cell repertoires in COVID-19. Overall study: COVID-19 samples from acute and convalescent phases originated in the United States, Italy and Spain.

Per the study methods: Amplifying reference gene primers gave estimates of nucleated cell counts. The data were produced by immunoSEQ multiplex PCR, yet TCRdb's version contains in-frame clones alone and is incomplete. The DNA gave D and trimming, while V, J and clone size come from that table. The data hold around 120,000 clones, with about 90% observed a single time. Patients from Seattle were sampled longitudinally, starting during active infection. Trimming took 5 bases from V and 5 from J; bases not matched to a gene: 6. Germline assignment: CDR1 KGHSH and CDR2 LQKENI. The CDR3 has 15 amino acids.

The TCR originated in an older woman with COVID-19, enrolled during active disease. The chain is built from TRBV18 and TRBJ1-6, with TRBD1 matching 7 bases. The sequenced material came from peripheral blood. In DNA, the CDR3 is TGTGCCAGCTCAAGGGACAGCGTTAATAATTCACCCCTCCACTTT. This translates into CASSRDSVNNSPLHF.